Given below is one T cell receptor (beta chain) in context. What it recognizes is unknown. The sample is drawn from a study of OX40 agonist ivuxolimab in advanced cancers. Study-level background: Ivuxolimab was delivered to patients intravenously every 2 weeks at doses spanning 0.01 to 10 mg/kg. Study-wide results and limits: There were, on average, more expanded clones in CD8+ T cells than in CD4+. Dose levels from 0.1 to 3.0 mg/kg saw CD4+ and CD8+ blood T cells expand clonally by week 6.

Sampling times: baseline, cycle 4 day 1, cycle 7 day 1. Germline-derived CDR1 and CDR2 are MNHNS and SASEGT. With 8 bases removed from V and 2 bases from J, the gap between germline ends came to 12 bases. CDR3 length: 13 residues. Profiled with immunoSEQ multiplex PCR; TCRdb holds only in-frame clones, not every one. The table lists tens of thousands of clones, 88% of them singletons. Material: CD4+ or CD8+ T cells sorted from blood, obtained in a trial of the OX40 agonist ivuxolimab. The chain recombines TRBV6-1 with TRBJ1-2; maybe TRBD1 (6 bases). The TCR was taken from an adult with an advanced solid tumor such as melanoma, head and neck, liver or kidney cancer. CDR3 bases: TGTGCCAGCGCGGTCACAGGGAACTATGGCTACACCTTC. It codes for CASAVTGNYGYTF.